Listed below are T cell receptor beta chains from one sample, sequenced in a study of cytomegalovirus exposure and HLA in healthy donors. The method was immunoSEQ multiplex PCR; TCRdb's version includes in-frame clones alone and lacks a portion of them. Recorded for this sample: tens of thousands of clones. Sequenced: PBMCs. The receptors originated from a female donor in good health and CMV-seropositive. CDR3s include the opening cysteine and the closing phenylalanine or tryptophan. The order of the fields is J gene, V gene, D gene, CDR3 protein, CDR3 DNA. D genes are given only for firm matches.

TRBJ2-6	TRBV4-1	TRBD2	CASSQAGTSGRASSGANVLTF	TGCGCCAGCAGCCAAGCGGGGACTAGCGGGAGGGCCTCCTCTGGGGCCAACGTCCTGACTTTC
TRBJ2-3	TRBV14	TRBD1	CASSERQGVNTQYF	TGTGCCAGCAGCGAACGACAGGGGGTAAATACGCAGTATTTT
TRBJ1-1	TRBV19	.	CASNDRYNTEAFF	TGTGCCAGTAACGACAGATATAACACTGAAGCTTTCTTT
TRBJ2-7	TRBV6-5	.	CASSYFQGYEQYF	TGTGCCAGCAGTTATTTTCAGGGGTACGAGCAGTACTTC
TRBJ2-1	TRBV19	.	CASSMEGAGYNEQFF	TGTGCCAGTAGTATGGAGGGGGCTGGATACAATGAGCAGTTCTTC
TRBJ1-6	TRBV18	TRBD1	CASSSRQGADNSPLHF	TGTGCCAGCTCATCTCGACAGGGGGCGGATAATTCACCCCTCCACTTT
TRBJ2-3	TRBV5-4	TRBD2	CASSSPQGLQGTDTQYF	TGTGCCAGCAGCTCACCTCAGGGACTACAGGGCACAGATACGCAGTATTTT
TRBJ2-7	TRBV18	TRBD1	CASSPRDRHF	TGTGCCAGCTCACCACGGGACAGACACTTC
TRBJ2-7	TRBV19	TRBD2	CASSTGGENEQYF	TGTGCCAGTAGTACGGGAGGGGAAAACGAGCAGTACTTC
TRBJ1-1	TRBV4-3	.	CASSQPDRPSAEAFF	TGCGCCAGCAGCCAACCAGACAGACCTTCGGCTGAAGCTTTCTTT
TRBJ2-6	TRBV9	.	CASSGSTSSGANVLTF	TGTGCCAGCAGCGGATCGACTAGTTCTGGGGCCAACGTCCTGACTTTC
TRBJ2-5	TRBV29-1	TRBD1	CSAPGQEMQETQYF	TGCAGCGCGCCGGGACAGGAGATGCAAGAGACCCAGTACTTC
TRBJ1-6	TRBV7-3	.	CASSLTGSRNNSPLHF	TGTGCCAGCAGCCTGACAGGTTCTAGGAATAATTCACCCCTCCACTTT
TRBJ1-4	TRBV28	TRBD1	CASSLLTGREKLFF	TGTGCCAGCAGTTTATTGACAGGGAGGGAAAAACTGTTTTTT
TRBJ2-1	TRBV5-1	TRBD2	CASSAGENYNEQFF	TGCGCCAGCAGTGCGGGAGAAAACTACAATGAGCAGTTCTTC
TRBJ1-4	TRBV18	.	CASRTADNEKLFF	TGTGCCAGCAGGACAGCCGATAATGAAAAACTGTTTTTT
TRBJ1-2	TRBV5-8	.	CASSPGDSGYTF	TGTGCCAGCAGCCCTGGCGACTCAGGCTACACCTTC
TRBJ1-1	TRBV19	TRBD1	CASSVSPGTENTEAFF	TGTGCCAGTAGTGTCTCCCCCGGGACAGAGAACACTGAAGCTTTCTTT
TRBJ2-2	TRBV10-2	TRBD2	CASKRTSGGISGGELFF	TGCGCCAGCAAAAGGACTAGCGGGGGAATCTCCGGCGGGGAGCTGTTTTTT
TRBJ2-3	TRBV9	TRBD2	CASSRRERGGTDTQYF	TGTGCCAGCAGCCGAAGGGAGCGGGGGGGCACAGATACGCAGTATTTT
TRBJ2-5	TRBV15	.	CATKSRRDRQETQYF	TGTGCCACCAAAAGCAGGAGGGACAGACAAGAGACCCAGTACTTC
TRBJ2-7	TRBV27	TRBD1	CASSFRQGYPSYEQYF	TGTGCCAGCAGTTTCCGACAGGGCTACCCCTCCTACGAGCAGTACTTC
TRBJ2-5	TRBV5-1	.	CASSLVAEETQYF	TGCGCCAGCAGCTTGGTCGCAGAAGAGACCCAGTACTTC
TRBJ2-7	TRBV13	TRBD1	CASSPGTVSNEQYF	TGTGCCAGCAGCCCCGGGACAGTGAGCAACGAGCAGTACTTC
TRBJ2-7	TRBV27	.	CASSYRVNYEQYF	TGTGCCAGCAGTTACAGGGTCAACTACGAGCAGTACTTC
TRBJ2-5	TRBV6-5	TRBD1	CASSRDRQETQYF	TGTGCCAGCAGCCGGGACAGGCAAGAGACCCAGTACTTC
TRBJ2-4	TRBV10-1	TRBD2	CATGLAGNIQYF	TGCGCGACGGGACTAGCGGGAAACATTCAGTACTTC
TRBJ2-1	TRBV28	TRBD2	CASSSPTSGINNEQFF	TGTGCCAGCAGTTCACCGACTAGCGGGATAAACAATGAGCAGTTCTTC
TRBJ1-2	TRBV15	.	CATSRGAFLQGQFIAYGYTF	TGTGCCACCAGCAGAGGGGCGTTTTTACAGGGCCAGTTTATCGCCTATGGCTACACCTTC
TRBJ2-7	TRBV5-8	TRBD2	CASSLPGLGELAGGPAEQYF	TGTGCCAGCAGCTTGCCGGGTTTGGGGGAGTTAGCGGGGGGGCCCGCGGAGCAGTACTTC
TRBJ2-5	TRBV5-1	TRBD2	CASSDVPKREVGETQYF	TGCGCCAGCAGCGACGTACCTAAGCGGGAGGTAGGAGAGACCCAGTACTTC
TRBJ2-1	TRBV7-9	.	CASSLDRLDSSYNEQFF	TGTGCCAGCAGCTTAGATCGACTAGACAGCTCCTACAATGAGCAGTTCTTC
TRBJ2-3	TRBV5-1	TRBD1	CASSYRDRITDTQYF	TGCGCCAGCAGCTACCGGGACAGAATCACAGATACGCAGTATTTT
TRBJ2-7	TRBV11-2	TRBD2	CASSFPAGGRFYEQYF	TGTGCCAGCAGCTTTCCAGCGGGAGGACGATTCTACGAGCAGTACTTC
TRBJ1-2	TRBV28	TRBD1	CASSQQGDGYTF	TGTGCCAGCAGTCAACAGGGGGATGGCTACACCTTC
TRBJ2-3	TRBV12-5	TRBD2	CASGLGSGGPLTDTQYF	TGTGCTAGTGGTTTAGGTAGCGGGGGCCCCTTGACAGATACGCAGTATTTT
TRBJ2-3	TRBV25-1	TRBD2	CASSDAGGRHTQYF	TGTGCCAGCAGTGATGCGGGGGGGAGGCATACGCAGTATTTT
TRBJ2-3	TRBV5-1	.	CASSVGHRDRSTDTQYF	TGCGCCAGCAGCGTGGGCCACAGGGATCGTAGCACAGATACGCAGTATTTT
TRBJ2-2	TRBV7-3	.	CASRGGDTGELFF	TGTGCCAGCAGGGGCGGGGACACCGGGGAGCTGTTTTTT
TRBJ2-6	TRBV6-1	.	CATRDGSSGANVLTF	TGTGCCACCAGGGACGGGAGCTCTGGGGCCAACGTCCTGACTTTC
TRBJ2-7	TRBV14	TRBD2	CASSQDIREGLYEQYF	TGTGCCAGCAGCCAAGATATCCGGGAGGGATTATACGAGCAGTACTTC
TRBJ2-5	TRBV27	.	CASRALLGGAETQYF	TGTGCCAGCAGGGCCCTTTTAGGGGGGGCGGAGACCCAGTACTTC
TRBJ2-2	TRBV6-4	.	CASSEQANTGELFF	TGTGCCAGCAGTGAACAGGCGAACACCGGGGAGCTGTTTTTT
TRBJ1-1	TRBV7-2	.	CASSASGGTQGSAFF	TGTGCCAGCAGCGCTTCGGGGGGGACTCAGGGTAGTGCTTTCTTT
TRBJ2-7	TRBV18	TRBD1	CASSPDRVATYEQYF	TGTGCCAGCTCACCCGACAGGGTGGCCACCTACGAGCAGTACTTC
TRBJ2-2	TRBV2	.	CASTGGATGELFF	TGTGCCAGCACTGGGGGGGCCACCGGGGAGCTGTTTTTT
TRBJ2-7	TRBV29-1	.	CSVSSGRGYEQYF	.
TRBJ2-3	TRBV11-1	.	CASSLAGGFRDTQYF	TGTGCCAGCAGCTTAGCTGGAGGGTTTCGGGATACGCAGTATTTT
TRBJ1-2	TRBV2	TRBD1	CASSGTGGGYGYTF	TGTGCCAGCAGTGGTACAGGGGGCGGCTATGGCTACACCTTC
TRBJ2-2	TRBV9	.	CASSAANAGELFF	TGTGCCAGCAGCGCCGCGAATGCCGGGGAGCTGTTTTTT
TRBJ2-3	TRBV9	TRBD2	CASSVAGGLADTQYF	TGTGCCAGCAGCGTAGCGGGAGGCCTGGCAGATACGCAGTATTTT
TRBJ2-2	TRBV28	.	CASSLRGRGYTGELFF	TGTGCCAGCAGTTTACGGGGTCGGGGATACACCGGGGAGCTGTTTTTT
TRBJ2-5	TRBV2	TRBD2	CATSSGGVWETQYF	TGTGCCACCTCTAGCGGGGGGGTGTGGGAGACCCAGTACTTC